What follows are 14 T cell receptor beta chains derived from one specimen sequenced in a study of blood T cell repertoires in COVID-19. Generated by immunoSEQ multiplex PCR, the TCRdb table keeps only in-frame clones and is missing some. The sample lists 190,000 or so clones, about 88% seen once, with about 4.6% in the top ten. The sequencing sample was made of PBMCs or T cells enriched from blood (not recorded which). The origin of the receptors is a woman in her thirties who had been exposed to COVID-19.

The chain couples TRBV28 to TRBJ1-4, with TRBD1 as a possible D gene (6 bases). There are 13 residues in the CDR3. Germline CDR1 is MDHEN and CDR2 is SYDVKM. V lost 4 bases and J lost 7, with 10 bases in between. The chain's CDR3 is CASSSGGSEKLFF. The CDR3 nucleotides are TGTGCCAGCAGTTCTGGGGGCAGTGAAAAACTGTTTTTT.

This clone was picked up one time. The V gene is TRBV27, the J gene TRBJ1-3, with a weak D call TRBD1 (5 bases). Germline-derived CDR1 and CDR2 are MNHEY and SMNVEV (reference sequence). This CDR3 spans 18 amino acids. V gave up 6 bases and J gave up 0 bases, with 21 bases separating them. CDR3 coding DNA: TGTGCCAGCAGCAAACGTGGGCAGGGAGGAGGCTCTGGAAACACCATATATTTT. Its translation is CASSKRGQGGGSGNTIYF.

This clone was counted a few times. The chain joins TRBV19 to TRBJ1-5; no firm D call. Germline V lookup: CDR1 LNHDA, CDR2 SQIVND (reference sequence). CDR3 size: 14 residues. The germline V and J ends were trimmed by 3 bases and 7 bases, with 13 bases remaining between them. The DNA for the CDR3 is TGTGCCAGTAGTATCCGGGATTTTCGCCAGCCCCAGCATTTT. Its protein product is CASSIRDFRQPQHF.

V and J are TRBV11-2 and TRBJ2-5; 14 bases align to TRBD2. V dropped 3 bases and J dropped 5; count of bases not matched to a gene: 5. The CDR3 is made up of 16 amino acids. The germline gives CDR1 SGHAT, CDR2 FQNNGV. In DNA form, the CDR3 reads TGTGCCAGCAGCTTGAGGACTAGCGGGGGGACTGAGACCCAGTACTTC. Translating it yields CASSLRTSGGTETQYF.

In its sample, this clone was seen a few times. The rearrangement joins TRBV5-6 to TRBJ1-2; the match to TRBD1 covers 8 bases. The CDR3 sequence is 13 residues long. Germline CDR1 reads SGHDT; CDR2 reads YYEEEE. J was trimmed by 7 bases and V by 5 bases; bases with no gene match: 7. The CDR3: CASRDTGGRGYTF. The CDR3 nucleotides are TGTGCCAGCAGAGACACAGGGGGTCGTGGCTACACCTTC.

The rearrangement joins TRBV3-1 (or the pseudogene TRBV3-2) to TRBJ2-6, with D uncertain. Trimming took 5 bases from V and 0 from J, leaving 11 bases between them. CDR1 is LGHDT, CDR2 YNNKEL, per germline (reference sequence). The CDR3 consists of 16 residues. CDR3: CASSNQAPSGANVLTF. The CDR3, as DNA: TGTGCCAGCAGCAACCAGGCCCCCTCTGGGGCCAACGTCCTGACTTTC.

The chain links TRBV19 to TRBJ2-4, with TRBD1 as a possible D gene (5 bases). The CDR3 is 15 residues long. CDR1 LNHDA and CDR2 SQIVND come from the germline V gene (reference sequence). V lost 4 bases and J 5 bases, leaving 15 bases between the germline ends. The CDR3 nucleotides are TGTGCCAGTAGTAGACAACAGGTGGGCCAAAACATTCAGTACTTC. It yields the protein CASSRQQVGQNIQYF. Based on the CDR3 plus reference TRBV19 and TRBJ2-4, the full variable domain is DGGITQSPKYLFRKEGQNVTLSCEQNLNHDAMYWYRQDPGQGLRLIYYSQIVNDFQKGDIAEGYSVSREKKESFPLTVTSAQKNPTAFYLCASSRQQVGQNIQYFGAGTRLSVL.

Only a few counts were recorded for this clone. The J gene is TRBJ2-3, the V gene TRBV12-1; the table's D call, TRBD2, has no DNA check behind it. TRBV12-1 is annotated as a pseudogene. The CDR3 is made up of 14 amino acids. In DNA form, the CDR3 reads TGTGCCAGCAACCACCGAGGGGGGGCAGATACGCAGTATTTT. Amino acid sequence: CASNHRGGADTQYF.

The gene calls are TRBV19 and TRBJ2-3; 10 positions agree with TRBD1. With 9 bases clipped from V and 6 bases from J, the junction kept 6 bases outside the gene matches. Germline CDR1 LNHDA, CDR2 SQIVND (reference sequence). The CDR3 extends over 13 amino acids. As DNA, the CDR3 is TGTGCCAGCCGGGACAGGGGTCTGGATACGCAGTATTTT. It is translated as CASRDRGLDTQYF.

This clone has only one observation. The chain couples TRBV30 to TRBJ1-2, with D possibly matching TRBD1 (6 bases). The V gene lost 4 bases and the J gene lost 5 bases, with 23 bases spanning the gap. The CDR3 is made up of 16 amino acids. Germline V gives CDR1 GTSNPN, CDR2 SVGIG (reference sequence). CDR3 residues: CAWTPQGFNMWYGYTF. The CDR3 region has the DNA TGTGCCTGGACCCCCCAGGGGTTTAATATGTGGTATGGCTACACCTTC.

This clone was seen a single time. CDR3 nucleotide sequence: TGTGCCAGCTCACCAGACGGACAGGTCGCAAACGAGCAGTACTTC. Translating gives CASSPDGQVANEQYF. The chain uses TRBV18 and TRBJ2-7, with 7 bases fitting TRBD1. Trimming cost V 2 bases and J 5 bases; bases outside gene matches: 9. Germline V gene lookup returns CDR1 KGHSH and CDR2 LQKENI. The CDR3 is 15 residues long.

As to this clone: This sample includes further DNA sequences coding for the same CDR3. CDR3 bases: TGTGCCAGCAGCTTCAGGGGGTACGAGCAGTACTTC. Amino acid sequence: CASSFRGYEQYF. The rearrangement uses TRBV7-9 and TRBJ2-7, with TRBD1 identical over 7 bases. Germline V gene sequence: CDR1 SEHNR, CDR2 FQNEAQ (reference sequence). The CDR3 is 12 amino acids. Losses at the gene ends were 3 bases for V and 4 bases for J; bases not matched to a gene: 0. Supplemented by reference TRBV7-9 and TRBJ2-7, the full variable domain reads DTGVSQNPRHKITKRGQNVTFRCDPISEHNRLYWYRQTLGQGPEFLTYFQNEAQLEKSRLLSDRFSAERPKGSFSTLEIQRTEQGDSAMYLCASSFRGYEQYFGPGTRLTVT.

J is TRBJ1-3 and V is TRBV11-3, with D maybe TRBD1 (5 bases). Deletions cut 3 bases from V and 2 bases from J, with 8 bases between. The CDR3 length is 14 residues. The germline gives CDR1 SGHNT, CDR2 YENEEA. CDR3: CASSFSRAGNTIYF. CDR3 coding DNA: TGTGCCAGCAGCTTTAGCAGGGCTGGAAACACCATATATTTT.

This clone was counted a single time. The chain is built from TRBV10-3 and TRBJ2-3; TRBD2 aligns across 10 bases. The germline V gene encodes CDR1 ENHRY and CDR2 SYGVKD. V dropped 10 bases and J dropped 7; count of bases not matched to a gene: 11. This CDR3 is 14 amino acids long. The CDR3 DNA reads TGTGCCACCAGAGCTAGCGGGAGTACAAATACGCAGTATTTT. It yields the protein CATRASGSTNTQYF.